These 5 T cell receptor beta chains came from one sample sequenced in a study of T cell responses to AZD1222 COVID-19 vaccine. Generated by immunoSEQ multiplex PCR, the TCRdb table keeps only in-frame clones and is missing some. The sample includes 65,000 to 85,000 clones, roughly 90% of them seen just once. This specimen was peripheral blood, taken on day 0 of AZD1222 vaccination. These TCRs come from an adult in good health.

The genes are TRBV19 and TRBJ1-5; 7 bases agree with TRBD1. The CDR3 contains 15 residues. V was pared by 6 bases and J by 0 bases, with 5 bases of the junction left unmatched. Germline CDR1 and CDR2: LNHDA and SQIVND (reference sequence). The CDR3, as DNA: TGTGCCAGTAGACCGGACAGGAATAGCAATCAGCCCCAGCATTTT. Translation gives CASRPDRNSNQPQHF. Using reference TRBV19 and TRBJ1-5 for the parts outside the CDR3, the full variable domain is DGGITQSPKYLFRKEGQNVTLSCEQNLNHDAMYWYRQDPGQGLRLIYYSQIVNDFQKGDIAEGYSVSREKKESFPLTVTSAQKNPTAFYLCASRPDRNSNQPQHFGDGTRLSIL.

The V and J genes are TRBV7-8 and TRBJ1-5; 8 bases line up with TRBD1. CDR3 length: 16 residues. Germline CDR1 SGHVS, CDR2 FQNEAQ. V was pared by 5 bases and J by 6 bases, with 12 bases of the junction left unmatched. The CDR3 spells CASSGGADRAGQPQHF. DNA of the CDR3: TGTGCCAGCAGCGGTGGGGCGGACAGGGCGGGTCAGCCCCAGCATTTT.

V and J are TRBV18 and TRBJ1-6; D remains unclear. The germline gives CDR1 KGHSH, CDR2 LQKENI. Trimming left V 3 bases short and J 7 bases short, with 7 bases between. This CDR3 region has 13 residues. CDR3 coding DNA: TGTGCCAGCTCACCGACGGAGAATTCACCCCTCCACTTT. Protein product: CASSPTENSPLHF.

The J gene is TRBJ2-7, the V gene TRBV6-5, with 10 nucleotides matching TRBD1. The ends lost 11 bases at V and 4 bases at J; junction bases unmatched: 8. The V gene's germline CDR1 is MNHEY and CDR2 SVGAGI. This CDR3 spans 13 amino acids. The CDR3: CALGGQGSYEQYF. DNA of the CDR3: TGTGCCCTAGGGGGACAGGGGTCATACGAGCAGTACTTC.

This chain joins TRBV7-3 and TRBJ2-7; D is possibly TRBD2 (5 bases). There are 15 residues in the CDR3. Per germline, CDR1 SGHTA and CDR2 FQGTGA. V lost 4 bases and J lost 7, with 20 bases in between. The CDR3 DNA is TGTGCCAGCAGCTCCGTGCCGGTCCCGGGGTTGGAGCAGTACTTC. Its translation is CASSSVPVPGLEQYF.